The TCR beta chain under discussion was sequenced for a study of CD8 T cells in Susac syndrome. Background on the study: Patients with Susac syndrome had blood drawn and were at that point therapy-naive, on corticosteroids, or on intravenous immunoglobulin alone. Overall study findings and caveats: The authors found no clonal expansion in Susac syndrome CD4+ T cell repertoires.

Reverse transcription of roughly 0.5 to 1 ug RNA was carried out with random hexamers. TCRdb recomputed calls from the immunoSEQ multiplex PCR reads with MiXCR, one row per CDR3 protein. The sample lists 210,000 or so distinct CDR3 sequences, 94% occurring once. As to this clonotype: Its antigen is still unknown.

CDR1 SQVTM and CDR2 ANQGSEA come from the germline V gene. The V segment lost 6 bases and the J segment 1 base; nucleotides outside the gene matches: 4. This CDR3 comprises 16 residues. The specimen was CD4+ T cells from PBMCs. The receptor comes from a human donor with Susac syndrome. The chain links TRBV29-1 to TRBJ2-1; 15 bases map to TRBD2. The CDR3 here is CSVGLAGGRSYNEQFF. DNA of the CDR3: TGCAGCGTCGGACTAGCGGGGGGGCGTTCCTACAATGAGCAGTTCTTC.